The clone carrying this T cell receptor (beta chain) was recorded a few times. As yet, its antigen is unknown. TCR cDNA was made by 5'RACE template switching, adding a universal primer site and UMIs. TCRdb ran MiXCR on the 5' RACE reads and lists one entry per CDR3 protein. Among some 350,000 distinct CDR3 sequences listed, 6.2% were seen once. This sample stems from a study of T cells after yellow fever vaccination. As for the study in general: Researchers used SMART-Seq v4 Ultra Low Input to prepare fractions that had low cell numbers. Study observations and caveats: In post-booster samples, most primary-vaccination clones reappeared (96% CD4, 88% CD8). Abundant clonotypes (contaminants from the bulk population) could be present in FACS-sorted repertoires.

Losses at the gene ends were 4 bases for V and 9 bases for J; bases not matched to a gene: 13. This CDR3 is 16 amino acids long. Per the germline V gene, CDR1 is KGHSH and CDR2 is LQKENI. This clonotype was sampled from a young man who received the YFV17D yellow fever vaccine. V gene TRBV18 combines with J gene TRBJ2-1, with TRBD1 matching 9 bases. Specimen: PBMCs, collected 5 days after the yellow fever booster vaccination. The chain's CDR3 is CASSRGRDREFFEQFF. CDR3 bases: TGTGCCAGCTCACGGGGCCGGGACAGGGAGTTCTTTGAGCAGTTCTTC.